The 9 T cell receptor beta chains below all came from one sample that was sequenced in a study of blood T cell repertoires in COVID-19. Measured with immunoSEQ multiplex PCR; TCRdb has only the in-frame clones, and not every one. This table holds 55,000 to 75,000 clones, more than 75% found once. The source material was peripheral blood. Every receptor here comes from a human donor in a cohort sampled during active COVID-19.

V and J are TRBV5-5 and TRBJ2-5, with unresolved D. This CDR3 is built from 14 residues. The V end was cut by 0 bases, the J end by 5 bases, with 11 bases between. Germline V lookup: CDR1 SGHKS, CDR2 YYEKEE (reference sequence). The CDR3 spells CASSLGPQVETQYF. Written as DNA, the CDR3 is TGTGCCAGCAGCTTGGGACCGCAGGTGGAGACCCAGTACTTC.

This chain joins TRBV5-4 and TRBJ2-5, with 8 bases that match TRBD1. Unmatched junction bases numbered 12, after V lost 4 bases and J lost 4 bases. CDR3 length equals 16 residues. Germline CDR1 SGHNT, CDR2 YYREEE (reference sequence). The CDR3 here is CASSHTGYRGRETQYF. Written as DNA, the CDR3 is TGTGCCAGCAGCCACACCGGATACAGGGGGAGAGAGACCCAGTACTTC. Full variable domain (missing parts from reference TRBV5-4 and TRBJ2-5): ETGVTQSPTHLIKTRGQQVTLRCSSQSGHNTVSWYQQALGQGPQFIFQYYREEENGRGNFPPRFSGLQFPNYSSELNVNALELDDSALYLCASSHTGYRGRETQYFGPGTRLLVL.

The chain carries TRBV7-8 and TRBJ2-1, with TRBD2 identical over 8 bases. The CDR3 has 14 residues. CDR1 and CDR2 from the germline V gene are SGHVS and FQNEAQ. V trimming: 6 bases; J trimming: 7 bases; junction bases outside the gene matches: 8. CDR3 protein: CASSKREYANEQFF. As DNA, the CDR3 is TGTGCCAGCAGTAAGCGGGAGTATGCGAATGAGCAGTTCTTC.

Here the CDR3 DNA reads TGCGCCAGCAGCTTTGGCCCCGGACTAGCGGGAGTTAATGAGCAGTTCTTC. Its translation is CASSFGPGLAGVNEQFF. The chain joins TRBV5-1 to TRBJ2-1; 13 nucleotides line up with TRBD2. After removal of 2 bases from V and 7 bases from J, the junction contained 9 bases not matched to a gene. CDR1 SGHRS and CDR2 YFSETQ come from the germline V gene. This CDR3 region has 17 residues.

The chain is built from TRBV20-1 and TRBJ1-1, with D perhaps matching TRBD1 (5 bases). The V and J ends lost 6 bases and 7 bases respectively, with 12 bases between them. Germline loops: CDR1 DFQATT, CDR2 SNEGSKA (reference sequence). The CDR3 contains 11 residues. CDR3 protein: CSAYRQIEAFF. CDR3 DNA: TGCAGTGCCTACCGACAGATTGAAGCTTTCTTT.

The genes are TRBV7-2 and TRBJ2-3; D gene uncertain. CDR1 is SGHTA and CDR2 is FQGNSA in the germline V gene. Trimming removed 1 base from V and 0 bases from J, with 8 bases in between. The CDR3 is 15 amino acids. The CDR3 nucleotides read TGTGCCAGCAGCTTAGATTGGAGTAGCACAGATACGCAGTATTTT. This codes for CASSLDWSSTDTQYF.

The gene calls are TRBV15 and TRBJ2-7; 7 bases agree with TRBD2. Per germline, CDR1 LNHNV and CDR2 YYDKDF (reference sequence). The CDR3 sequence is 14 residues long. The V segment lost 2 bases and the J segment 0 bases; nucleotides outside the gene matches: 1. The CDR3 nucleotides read TGTGCCACCAGCAGACGGGACTACTCCTACGAGCAGTACTTC. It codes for CATSRRDYSYEQYF.

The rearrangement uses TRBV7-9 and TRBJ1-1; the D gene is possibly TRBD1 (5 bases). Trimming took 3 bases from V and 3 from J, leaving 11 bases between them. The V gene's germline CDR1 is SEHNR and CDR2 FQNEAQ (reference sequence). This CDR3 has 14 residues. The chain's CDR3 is CASSFSGRYTEAFF. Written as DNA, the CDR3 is TGTGCCAGCAGCTTCTCAGGGCGGTACACTGAAGCTTTCTTT. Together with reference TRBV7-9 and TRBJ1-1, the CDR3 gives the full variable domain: DTGVSQNPRHKITKRGQNVTFRCDPISEHNRLYWYRQTLGQGPEFLTYFQNEAQLEKSRLLSDRFSAERPKGSFSTLEIQRTEQGDSAMYLCASSFSGRYTEAFFGQGTRLTVV.

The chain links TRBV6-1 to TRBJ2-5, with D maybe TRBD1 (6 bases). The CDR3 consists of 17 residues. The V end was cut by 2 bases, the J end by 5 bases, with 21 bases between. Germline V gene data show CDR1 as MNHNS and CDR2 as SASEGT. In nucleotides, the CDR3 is TGTGCCAGCAGTGAACGGCCCACTATCTTAACAGGGGAGACCCAGTACTTC. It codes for CASSERPTILTGETQYF.